This T cell receptor (beta chain) was identified during a study of blood T cell repertoires in COVID-19. Study as a whole: Acute-phase and convalescent COVID-19 samples originated in the United States, Italy and Spain. T cells, B-cell-depleted T cells, or PBMCs provided the cDNA or gDNA that served as material.

After removal of 6 bases from V and 7 bases from J, the junction contained 1 base not matched to a gene. The CDR3 spans 13 residues. CDR1 and CDR2 from the germline V gene are MNHEY and SVGEGT. Seattle researchers signed up patients amid active infection and tracked them longitudinally. As originally analysed: Nucleated cell counts were estimated from reference gene primer amplification. Sequencing used immunoSEQ multiplex PCR; TCRdb keeps in-frame clones, though not all of them. Clone size and V and J calls were adopted from that table, with D and trimming inferred from the DNA. This sample carries over 400,000 clones, roughly 89% of them seen once, and the ten largest clones take roughly 8.3%.

This chain uses TRBV6-2 or TRBV6-3 with TRBJ1-5; 12 bases line up with TRBD1. The clonotype was recovered from a woman aged 45-59 years with COVID-19, enrolled during active disease. The sequencing sample was made of peripheral blood. CDR3 sequence (DNA): TGTGCCAGCAGCGGGACAGGGGGCCAGCCCCAGCATTTT. This sequence encodes CASSGTGGQPQHF.